The 25 T cell receptor beta chains given below trace back to one sample, sequenced in a study of blood T cell repertoires in COVID-19. Data came from immunoSEQ multiplex PCR; TCRdb stores just in-frame clones and leaves some out. The sample lists about 110,000 clones, roughly 90% occurring once. The specimen was peripheral blood. The source of these receptors is a man aged 40-50 years with active or convalescent COVID-19.

The chain combines TRBV11-3 with TRBJ1-1, with a tentative D call TRBD1 (6 bases). CDR3 size: 15 residues. The germline V and J ends were trimmed by 5 bases and 1 base, with 14 bases remaining between them. Per germline, CDR1 SGHNT and CDR2 YENEEA. This chain's CDR3 is CASSQGQWGNTEAFF. The CDR3 DNA reads TGTGCCAGCAGCCAAGGACAGTGGGGGAACACTGAAGCTTTCTTT. Combining the CDR3 with reference TRBV11-3 and TRBJ1-1 gives the whole variable domain EAGVVQSPRYKIIEKKQPVAFWCNPISGHNTLYWYLQNLGQGPELLIRYENEEAVDDSQLPKDRFSAERLKGVDSTLKIQPAELGDSAVYLCASSQGQWGNTEAFFGQGTRLTVV.

The rearrangement joins TRBV5-4 to TRBJ1-4; D gene uncertain. Trimming took 4 bases from V and 4 from J, leaving 14 bases between them. The CDR3 is 15 residues long. The V gene's germline CDR1 is SGHNT and CDR2 YYREEE (reference sequence). The CDR3 DNA reads TGTGCCAGCAGCCCCGGTGTCACGAATAATGAAAAACTGTTTTTT. It encodes CASSPGVTNNEKLFF.

The chain has TRBV7-3 and TRBJ2-1; 10 nucleotides align to TRBD2. Germline V gene lookup returns CDR1 SGHTA and CDR2 FQGTGA. V lost 5 bases to trimming and J lost 13 bases; unmatched junction nucleotides: 8. There are 13 residues in the CDR3. CDR3 DNA: TGTGCCAGCAGCCTCCTTCCTAGCGGGGGACAGTTCTTC. Its translation: CASSLLPSGGQFF. The variable domain in full, completed from reference TRBV7-3 and TRBJ2-1, reads GAGVSQTPSNKVTEKGKYVELRCDPISGHTALYWYRQSLGQGPEFLIYFQGTGAADDSGLPNDRFFAVRPEGSVSTLKIQRTERGDSAVYLCASSLLPSGGQFFGPGTRLTVL.

The chain is built from TRBV7-9 and TRBJ1-4; a weak D match, TRBD1 (5 bases). The germline CDR1 and CDR2 sequences are SEHNR and FQNEAQ (reference sequence). V dropped 2 bases and J dropped 7 bases, with 11 bases sitting between them. The CDR3 loop spans 14 amino acids. The CDR3 loop reads CASSLWGETEKLFF. CDR3 bases: TGTGCCAGCAGCTTATGGGGGGAAACTGAAAAACTGTTTTTT. Full variable domain (outside the CDR3, taken from reference TRBV7-9 and TRBJ1-4): DTGVSQNPRHKITKRGQNVTFRCDPISEHNRLYWYRQTLGQGPEFLTYFQNEAQLEKSRLLSDRFSAERPKGSFSTLEIQRTEQGDSAMYLCASSLWGETEKLFFGSGTQLSVL.

This clone was recorded once. The chain joins TRBV28 to TRBJ1-2; 7 bases line up with TRBD1. The CDR3 has 12 residues. From germline, CDR1 is MDHEN and CDR2 SYDVKM. V dropped 5 bases and J dropped 10; count of bases not matched to a gene: 7. The CDR3 DNA is TGTGCCAGCAGTGCTACAGGGGCGGACTACACCTTC. It specifies CASSATGADYTF.

For the CDR3, the DNA is TGTGCCAGCAGCTTAGGCCGGACAGGGGGCGGCGAGCAGTACTTC. This gives the protein CASSLGRTGGGEQYF. This chain links TRBV11-2 with TRBJ2-7; 11 bases map to TRBD1. The germline V gene has CDR1 SGHAT and CDR2 FQNNGV. This CDR3 has 15 amino acids. The V segment lost 1 base and the J segment 6 bases; nucleotides outside the gene matches: 5.

The chain couples TRBV28 to TRBJ1-1; perhaps TRBD1 as D (5 bases). The V gene's germline CDR1 is MDHEN and CDR2 SYDVKM. Trimming took off 7 bases at V and 4 bases at J, with 16 bases between the two ends. The CDR3 has 14 amino acids. In nucleotides, the CDR3 is TGTGCCAGCACCGGCCAGGGCTCACTCACTGAAGCTTTCTTT. This gives the protein CASTGQGSLTEAFF.

This clone was counted once. The sample has other DNA sequences that encode this CDR3 too. The chain recombines TRBV2 with TRBJ1-2; D is unclear. This CDR3 contains 11 residues. With 4 bases removed from V and 8 bases from J, the gap between germline ends came to 8 bases. Looked up from germline, CDR1 is SNHLY and CDR2 is FYNNEI. CDR3 in DNA: TGTGCCAGCAGTGCCCGGTTGGGCTACACCTTC. This translates into CASSARLGYTF.

The V gene is TRBV7-3, the J gene TRBJ1-1; maybe TRBD1 (6 bases). The CDR3 is 12 residues long. Germline CDR1 and CDR2: SGHTA and FQGTGA. The V and J ends lost 2 bases and 6 bases respectively, with 7 bases between them. This CDR3 reads CASSLGGAEAFF. As DNA, the CDR3 is TGTGCCAGCAGCTTAGGGGGCGCTGAAGCTTTCTTT.

The chain is built from TRBV11-2 and TRBJ2-7, with 8 bases aligning to TRBD1. Unmatched junction bases numbered 2, after V lost 4 bases and J lost 3 bases. The CDR3 spans 13 residues. The germline CDR1 and CDR2 sequences are SGHAT and FQNNGV. CDR3 sequence reads: CASSSTGDYEQYF. DNA for the CDR3: TGTGCCAGCAGCTCGACAGGGGACTACGAGCAGTACTTC.

The CDR3 region is CSVADRVNYGYTF. CDR3 DNA: TGCAGCGTTGCGGACAGGGTGAACTATGGCTACACCTTC. The chain is built from TRBV29-1 and TRBJ1-2, with TRBD1 matching over 8 bases. The germline gives CDR1 SQVTM, CDR2 ANQGSEA. This CDR3 has 13 residues. Trimming took 4 bases from V and 2 from J; bases not matched to a gene: 3.

The chain uses TRBV2 and TRBJ1-1; D unresolved. Germline V lookup: CDR1 SNHLY, CDR2 FYNNEI. Trimming took off 7 bases at V and 1 base at J, with 10 bases between the two ends. The CDR3 is 13 amino acids. The DNA of the CDR3 is TGTGCCAGCACTGGGCTTCCGAACACTGAAGCTTTCTTT. This encodes CASTGLPNTEAFF.

The chain joins TRBV6-2 or TRBV6-3 to TRBJ1-1; D remains ambiguous. V was clipped by 0 bases and J by 11 bases, with 13 bases between them. Per germline, CDR1 MNHEY and CDR2 SVGEGT. CDR3 length equals 13 residues. DNA of the CDR3: TGTGCCAGCAGTTACTCGAGGATCCTTGAGGCTTTCTTT. Residues: CASSYSRILEAFF.

The chain couples TRBV15 to TRBJ2-7, with D possibly being TRBD2 (5 bases). The germline V gene encodes CDR1 LNHNV and CDR2 YYDKDF (reference sequence). The CDR3 covers 15 residues. Trimming removed 2 bases at V and 2 bases at J, with 13 bases between. The CDR3 sequence is CATSRPAAGTYEQYF. For the CDR3, the DNA is TGTGCCACCAGCAGACCCGCGGCGGGCACCTACGAGCAGTACTTC.

The chain employs TRBV3-1 (or the pseudogene TRBV3-2) and TRBJ2-2; D unclear. CDR1 LGHDT and CDR2 YNNKEL come from the germline V gene (reference sequence). V lost 0 bases and J 6 bases, leaving 14 bases between the germline ends. This CDR3 has 16 amino acids. CDR3 protein: CASSQELVLSAGELFF. In DNA form, the CDR3 reads TGTGCCAGCAGCCAAGAGCTGGTCCTCTCGGCCGGGGAGCTGTTTTTT.

V usage is TRBV12-3 or TRBV12-4 and J usage is TRBJ1-2; 7 positions match TRBD1. With V trimmed by 3 bases and J by 6 bases, 4 bases remained unmatched. The CDR3 runs to 13 residues. The CDR3 loop reads CASSFLTGHGYTF. DNA of the CDR3: TGTGCCAGCAGTTTTTTGACAGGGCATGGCTACACCTTC.

This chain connects TRBV4-1 to TRBJ1-2; D is unresolved. Per germline, CDR1 MGHRA and CDR2 YSYEKL. The CDR3 totals 12 residues. V lost 3 bases and J lost 2, with 4 bases in between. The CDR3 sequence is CASSQENYGYTF. In nucleotides, the CDR3 is TGCGCCAGCAGCCAGGAGAACTATGGCTACACCTTC.

V is TRBV4-3 and J is TRBJ1-1, with D possibly being TRBD1 (5 bases). V lost 8 bases and J lost 3, with 16 bases in between. Per the germline V gene, CDR1 is LGHNA and CDR2 is YSLEER. CDR3 length: 14 amino acids. CDR3 sequence: CASRYGGGDTEAFF. The CDR3 DNA follows: TGCGCCAGCCGATACGGGGGAGGGGACACTGAAGCTTTCTTT.

The chain uses TRBV7-2 and TRBJ2-7, with D maybe TRBD2 (6 bases). CDR1 is SGHTA and CDR2 is FQGNSA in the germline V gene. V lost 5 bases, J lost 2 bases, and 10 bases lay in between. The CDR3 is 13 amino acids. The CDR3 here is CASSRGWTYEQYF. The DNA of the CDR3 is TGTGCCAGCAGCCGGGGGTGGACCTACGAGCAGTACTTC.

V gene TRBV23-1 combines with J gene TRBJ2-5, with 7 bases lining up with TRBD1. TRBV23-1 is assigned to the ORF class and has an uncertain function. V lost 3 bases and J lost 5; bases outside the gene matches: 15. CDR3 length equals 17 residues. CDR3 nucleotide sequence: TGCGCCAGCAGTCAGCCAGAGGAGGACAGGCGGGCTGAGACCCAGTACTTC. The encoded protein is CASSQPEEDRRAETQYF.

The V gene is TRBV19, the J gene TRBJ1-2, with D possibly TRBD1 on 5 matching bases. The CDR3 runs to 12 residues. Trimming took off 7 bases at V and 3 bases at J, with 9 bases between the two ends. Germline values: CDR1 LNHDA, CDR2 SQIVND (reference sequence). The CDR3 spells CASNGRDYGYTF. As DNA, the CDR3 is TGTGCCAGTAACGGCAGGGACTATGGCTACACCTTC.

This clone appeared a few times. CDR3 amino acids: CASTPGLASNEQYF. CDR3 nucleotide sequence: TGTGCCAGCACTCCGGGACTAGCCTCGAATGAGCAGTACTTC. The chain carries TRBV5-4 and TRBJ2-7; 9 positions agree with TRBD2. V gave up 6 bases and J gave up 7 bases; unmatched junction bases: 11. The CDR3 extends over 14 amino acids. Germline lookup yields CDR1 SGHNT and CDR2 YYREEE (reference sequence). The complete variable domain, with remaining parts taken from reference TRBV5-4 and TRBJ2-7, reads ETGVTQSPTHLIKTRGQQVTLRCSSQSGHNTVSWYQQALGQGPQFIFQYYREEENGRGNFPPRFSGLQFPNYSSELNVNALELDDSALYLCASTPGLASNEQYFGPGTRLTVT.

The chain uses TRBV7-3 and TRBJ1-2, with a tentative D call TRBD1 (5 bases). V lost 5 bases, J lost 4 bases, and 20 bases lay in between. Germline V lookup: CDR1 SGHTA, CDR2 FQGTGA. This CDR3 spans 16 amino acids. The CDR3 sequence is CASSPTTMGGTYGYTF. Written as DNA, the CDR3 is TGTGCCAGCAGCCCTACCACGATGGGGGGGACCTATGGCTACACCTTC.

This sequence joins TRBV2 and TRBJ2-7; 9 bases line up with TRBD1. The germline gives CDR1 SNHLY, CDR2 FYNNEI. J lost 6 bases, V lost 4 bases, and 7 bases had no gene match. This CDR3 comprises 14 residues. CDR3 DNA sequence: TGTGCCAGCAGTGTCGTGGACAGGGGAGGCGAGCAGTACTTC. The encoded protein is CASSVVDRGGEQYF. The variable domain in full, completed from reference TRBV2 and TRBJ2-7, reads EPEVTQTPSHQVTQMGQEVILRCVPISNHLYFYWYRQILGQKVEFLVSFYNNEISEKSEIFDDQFSVERPDGSNFTLKIRSTKLEDSAMYFCASSVVDRGGEQYFGPGTRLTVT.

This chain uses TRBV27 with TRBJ2-7, with 10 bases identical to TRBD2. The CDR3 loop spans 14 amino acids. The V and J ends lost 7 bases and 2 bases, in that order; junction bases with no gene match: 5. The germline V gene encodes CDR1 MNHEY and CDR2 SMNVEV (reference sequence). CDR3 nucleotide sequence: TGTGCCAGCATCACTAGCGGGGTAACCTACGAGCAGTACTTC. It codes for CASITSGVTYEQYF.